This T cell receptor beta chain was captured by sequencing in a study of control samples from healthy donors and cancer patients (TCRdb year 2020). The protocol used for the library was the immunoSEQ multiplex PCR assay. In its TCRdb copy, this immuneACCESS table keeps in-frame sequences only and misses some clones. Where compared with another copy, unresolved V genes explain less than half of these, and the others have no known cause. For this sample there are about 35,000 clones; 85% to 95% appear just once. 1.7% of the sample is held by the ten biggest clonotypes. The CDR3 starts with the cysteine, ends with the phenylalanine, and has 13 residues. Only the CDR3 portion is preserved as DNA: 39 bases, with reading frame beginning at the first base. The junction shows trimming of 6 bases on V and 2 bases on J, plus 13 bases between the germline ends. The germline V gene (reference sequence) gives CDR1 as GTSNPN and CDR2 as SVGIG.

With regard to this clone: The clone's antigen remains unknown. No much larger clonotype is one base removed from it; base qualities were not supplied.

The TCR originated in a man aged 40-50 years with colorectal cancer. The chain links TRBV30 with TRBJ2-5; the D gene cannot be named for sure. The sequenced sample was PBMCs. The CDR3 loop reads CACSGYTQETQYF. The DNA sequence is given as TGTGCCTGCTCCGGATATACTCAAGAGACCCAGTACTTC.